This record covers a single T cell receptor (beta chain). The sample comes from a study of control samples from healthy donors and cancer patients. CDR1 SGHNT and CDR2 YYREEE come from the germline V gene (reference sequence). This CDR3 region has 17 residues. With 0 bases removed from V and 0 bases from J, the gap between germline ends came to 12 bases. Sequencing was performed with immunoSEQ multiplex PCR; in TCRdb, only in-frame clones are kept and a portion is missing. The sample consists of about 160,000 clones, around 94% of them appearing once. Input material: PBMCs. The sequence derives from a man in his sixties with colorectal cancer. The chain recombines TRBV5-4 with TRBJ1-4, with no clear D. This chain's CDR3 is CASSLAFGSATNEKLFF. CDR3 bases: TGTGCCAGCAGCTTGGCCTTCGGGAGTGCAACTAATGAAAAACTGTTTTTT.